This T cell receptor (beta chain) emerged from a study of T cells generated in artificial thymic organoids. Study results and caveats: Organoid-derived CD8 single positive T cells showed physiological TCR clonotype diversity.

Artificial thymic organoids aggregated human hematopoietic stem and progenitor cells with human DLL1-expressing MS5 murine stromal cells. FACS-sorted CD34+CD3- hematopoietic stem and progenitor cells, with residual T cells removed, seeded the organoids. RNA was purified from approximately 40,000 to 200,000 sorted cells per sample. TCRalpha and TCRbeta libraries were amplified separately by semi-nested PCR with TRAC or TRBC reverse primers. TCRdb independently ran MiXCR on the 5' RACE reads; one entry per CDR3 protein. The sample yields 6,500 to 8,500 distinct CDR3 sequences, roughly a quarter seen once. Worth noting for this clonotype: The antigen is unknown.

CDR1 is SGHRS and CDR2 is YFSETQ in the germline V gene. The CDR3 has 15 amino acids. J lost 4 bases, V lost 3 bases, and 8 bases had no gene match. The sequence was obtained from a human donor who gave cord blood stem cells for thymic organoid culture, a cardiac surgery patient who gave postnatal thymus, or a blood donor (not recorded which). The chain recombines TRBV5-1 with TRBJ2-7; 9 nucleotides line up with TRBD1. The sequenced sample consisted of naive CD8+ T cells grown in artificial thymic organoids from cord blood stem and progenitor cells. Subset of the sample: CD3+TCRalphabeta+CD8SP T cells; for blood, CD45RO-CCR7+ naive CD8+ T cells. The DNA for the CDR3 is TGCGCCAGCAGCTCCTTTGGACAGGGGAAGTACGAGCAGTACTTC. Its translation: CASSSFGQGKYEQYF.